A selection of T cell receptor beta chains follows, all from one sample in a study of CD8 T cells in ankylosing spondylitis. Each CDR3 protein gets one entry after TCRdb re-called the 5' RACE reads with MiXCR. The table lists 300,000 to 400,000 distinct CDR3 sequences, approximately 15% of them singletons, with 1.1% in the top ten. Sequencing input: blood, either unsorted or a sorted T cell fraction (not recorded which). The receptors were sampled from a male donor with ankylosing spondylitis or in good health (not recorded which). CDR3s include the opening cysteine and the closing phenylalanine or tryptophan. Each record gives: V gene, clone size, CDR3 length, D gene, J gene, CDR3 protein, CDR3 DNA. The D gene is left open where the match is weak. Only part of the rows carry a size: once, few, many, or a class if the clone is expanded.

TRBV20-1	-	14	-	TRBJ1-1	CSAIGNLGNTEAFF	TGCAGTGCTATAGGGAATTTGGGGAACACTGAAGCTTTCTTT
TRBV10-2	-	12	TRBD1	TRBJ2-1	CASLGQVNEQFF	TGCGCCAGCCTCGGACAGGTCAATGAGCAGTTCTTC
TRBV5-1	-	14	-	TRBJ1-4	CASATGTGNEKLFF	TGCGCCAGCGCAACCGGGACCGGTAATGAAAAACTGTTTTTT
TRBV11-2	few	13	-	TRBJ2-5	CASSQGLMETQYF	TGTGCCAGCAGCCAAGGGTTGATGGAGACCCAGTACTTC
TRBV28	few	13	TRBD2	TRBJ2-1	CASMGGRAGEQFF	TGTGCCAGCATGGGGGGGAGGGCGGGTGAGCAGTTCTTC
TRBV27	-	13	-	TRBJ1-1	CASSPRMNTEAFF	TGTGCCAGCAGCCCAAGAATGAACACTGAAGCTTTCTTT
TRBV3-1	many	13	TRBD1	TRBJ1-1	CASSPGQYTEAFF	TGTGCCAGCAGCCCGGGACAGTACACTGAAGCTTTCTTT
TRBV10-1	few	15	-	TRBJ2-2	CASSMDSLNTGELFF	TGCGCCAGCAGCATGGACAGTCTGAACACCGGGGAGCTGTTTTTT
TRBV12-3/TRBV12-4	-	15	TRBD1	TRBJ1-2	CASSLDRGHDYGYTF	TGTGCCAGCAGTCTGGACAGGGGGCATGACTATGGCTACACCTTC
TRBV12-5	-	15	-	TRBJ2-1	CASVESLGQMNEQFF	TGTGCTAGTGTCGAAAGTCTGGGGCAGATGAATGAGCAGTTCTTC